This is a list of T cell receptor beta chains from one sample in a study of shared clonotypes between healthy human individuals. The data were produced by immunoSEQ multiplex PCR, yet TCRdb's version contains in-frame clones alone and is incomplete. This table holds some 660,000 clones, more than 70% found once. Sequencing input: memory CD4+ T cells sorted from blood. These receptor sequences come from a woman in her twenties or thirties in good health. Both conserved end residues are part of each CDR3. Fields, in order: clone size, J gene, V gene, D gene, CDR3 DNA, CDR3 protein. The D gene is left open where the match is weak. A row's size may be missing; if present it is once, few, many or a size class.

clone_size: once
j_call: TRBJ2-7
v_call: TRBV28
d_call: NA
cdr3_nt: TGTGCCAGCAGTTTATTTCGTCCTACGAGGCCGCACGAGCAGTACTTC
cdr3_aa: CASSLFRPTRPHEQYF

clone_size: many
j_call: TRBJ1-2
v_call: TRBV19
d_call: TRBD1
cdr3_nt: TGTGCCAGTAGTAGAACCGGGACAGGGGGCGATGGCTACACCTTC
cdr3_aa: CASSRTGTGGDGYTF

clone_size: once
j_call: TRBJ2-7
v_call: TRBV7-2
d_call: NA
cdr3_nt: TGTGCCAGCAGCCGAACGGGGAGGTACGAGCAGTACTTC
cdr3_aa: CASSRTGRYEQYF

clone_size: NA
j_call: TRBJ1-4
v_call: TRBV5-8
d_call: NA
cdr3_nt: TGTGCCAGCAGCTACCAGAATAGCCTAGGCGAAAAACTGTTTTTT
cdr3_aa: CASSYQNSLGEKLFF

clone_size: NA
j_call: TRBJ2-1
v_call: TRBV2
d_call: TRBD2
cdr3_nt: TGTGCCAGCCAGCGGGAGGTTGAGCAGTTCTTC
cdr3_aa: CASQREVEQFF

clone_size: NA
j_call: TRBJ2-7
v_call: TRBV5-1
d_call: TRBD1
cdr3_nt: TGCGCCAGCAGCTTGGCGTGGGACAGAGATGGGTACGAGCAGTACTTC
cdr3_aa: CASSLAWDRDGYEQYF

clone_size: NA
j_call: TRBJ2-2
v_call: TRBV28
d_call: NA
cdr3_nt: TGTGCCAGCAGCCTGTGGAAGAACACCGGGGAGCTGTTTTTT
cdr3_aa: CASSLWKNTGELFF

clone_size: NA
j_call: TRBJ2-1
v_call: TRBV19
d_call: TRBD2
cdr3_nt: TGTGCCAGTAGTACGAGGACTAGCGGGAGGGCCTTGTCTTCCTACAATGAGCAGTTCTTC
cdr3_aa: CASSTRTSGRALSSYNEQFF

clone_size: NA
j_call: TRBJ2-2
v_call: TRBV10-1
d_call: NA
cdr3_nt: TGCGCCAGCAGTGACCAGGCCGCAATCGGGGAGCTGTTTTTT
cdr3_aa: CASSDQAAIGELFF

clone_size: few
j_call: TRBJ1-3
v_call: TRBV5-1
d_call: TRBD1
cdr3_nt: TGCGCCAGCAGCCTGGGGACAGCGGGAAACACCATATATTTT
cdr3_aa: CASSLGTAGNTIYF

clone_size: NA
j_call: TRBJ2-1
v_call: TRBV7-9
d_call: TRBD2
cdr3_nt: TGTGCCAGCAGCGTTAGCGGGAGCTCCTACAATGAGCAGTTCTTC
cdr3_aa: CASSVSGSSYNEQFF

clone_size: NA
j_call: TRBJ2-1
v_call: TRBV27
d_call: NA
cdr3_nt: TGTGCCAGCAGTTCGCACTCCTACAATGAGCAGTTCTTC
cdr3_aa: CASSSHSYNEQFF

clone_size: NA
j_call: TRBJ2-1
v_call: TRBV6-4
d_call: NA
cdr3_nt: TGTGCCAGCAGTGACGGGCGGGGCTCCTACAATGAGCAGTTCTTC
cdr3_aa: CASSDGRGSYNEQFF

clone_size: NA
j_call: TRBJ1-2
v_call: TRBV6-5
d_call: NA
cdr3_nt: TGTGCCAGCAGATATGATCCTAGCCTTAACTATGGCTACACCTTC
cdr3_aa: CASRYDPSLNYGYTF

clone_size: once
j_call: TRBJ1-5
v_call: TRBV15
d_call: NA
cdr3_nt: TGTGCCACCAGCAGAGATTCTTGGGGAAGGAATCAGCCCCAGCATTTT
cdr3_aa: CATSRDSWGRNQPQHF

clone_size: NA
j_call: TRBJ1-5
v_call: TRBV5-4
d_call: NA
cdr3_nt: TGTGCCAGCAGCTTAGACGTCAATCAGCCCCAGCATTTT
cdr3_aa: CASSLDVNQPQHF

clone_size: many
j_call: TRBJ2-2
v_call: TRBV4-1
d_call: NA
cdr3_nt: TGCGCCAGCAGCCAAAGGGTTGACAGCGTGAACACCGGGGAGCTGTTTTTT
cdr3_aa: CASSQRVDSVNTGELFF

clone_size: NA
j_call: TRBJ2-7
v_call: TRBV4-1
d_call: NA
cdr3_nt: TGCGCCAGCAGCCAAGTGCAGGCGGAGGGGACCGAGCAGTACTTC
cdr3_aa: CASSQVQAEGTEQYF

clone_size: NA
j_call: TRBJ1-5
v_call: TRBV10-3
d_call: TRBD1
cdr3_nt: TGTGCCATCAGTGAGGCAATCTGGGACAGCCTCAATCAGCCCCAGCATTTT
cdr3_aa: CAISEAIWDSLNQPQHF

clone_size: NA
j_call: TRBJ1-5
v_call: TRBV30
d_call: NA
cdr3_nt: TGTGCCTGGAAGGAAGGGGACGGACGCAATCAGCCCCAGCATTTT
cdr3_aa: CAWKEGDGRNQPQHF

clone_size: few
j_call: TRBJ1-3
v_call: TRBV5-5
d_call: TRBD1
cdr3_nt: TGTGCCAGCAGCTTGGCAGGGGGCGCGGGTGGAAACACCATATATTTT
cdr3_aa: CASSLAGGAGGNTIYF

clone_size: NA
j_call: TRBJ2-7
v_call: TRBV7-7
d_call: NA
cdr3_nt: TGTGCCAGCAGCAAACAACAGGGACGCTACGAGCAGTACTTC
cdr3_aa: CASSKQQGRYEQYF

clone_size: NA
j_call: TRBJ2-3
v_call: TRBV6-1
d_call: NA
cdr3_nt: TGTGCCAGCAGTGAAGCGAGGAGCGCGGAGAAAGATACGCAGTATTTT
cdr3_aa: CASSEARSAEKDTQYF

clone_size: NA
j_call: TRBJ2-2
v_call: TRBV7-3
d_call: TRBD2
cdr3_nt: TGTGCCAGCAGCCCCGGGACTAGCATCACCGGGGAGCTGTTTTTT
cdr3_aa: CASSPGTSITGELFF

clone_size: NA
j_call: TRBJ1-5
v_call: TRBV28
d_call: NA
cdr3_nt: TGTGCCAGCAGTTTAGCCACCCCCAGGGCTCCCAATCAGCCCCAGCATTTT
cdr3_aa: CASSLATPRAPNQPQHF

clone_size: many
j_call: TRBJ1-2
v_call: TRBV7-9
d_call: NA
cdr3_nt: TGTGCCGGGGCGGTGGGGTATAACTATGGCTACACCTTC
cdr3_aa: CAGAVGYNYGYTF

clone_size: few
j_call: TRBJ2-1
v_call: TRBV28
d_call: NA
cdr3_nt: TGTGCAATGGGCCCCCACTACAATGAGCAGTTCTTC
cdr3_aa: CAMGPHYNEQFF

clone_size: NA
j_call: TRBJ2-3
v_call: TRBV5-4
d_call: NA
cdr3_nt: TGTGCCAGCAGCCCCCCCGGGGTTAGGGCAGATACGCAGTATTTT
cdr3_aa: CASSPPGVRADTQYF

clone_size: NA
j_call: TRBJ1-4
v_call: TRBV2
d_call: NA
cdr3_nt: TGTGCCAGCAAACAACTCCCGGGGGAAACTAATGAAAAACTGTTTTTT
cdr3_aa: CASKQLPGETNEKLFF

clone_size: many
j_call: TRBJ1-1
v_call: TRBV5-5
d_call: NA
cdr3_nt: TGTGCCAGCAGCTTTGGGGGGAACACTGAAGCTTTCTTT
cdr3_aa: CASSFGGNTEAFF

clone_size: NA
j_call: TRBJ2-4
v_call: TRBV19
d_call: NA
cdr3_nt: TGTGCCAGTAGTCCCCAGGGGAACCTATTTTTAGCCAAAAACATTCAGTACTTC
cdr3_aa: CASSPQGNLFLAKNIQYF

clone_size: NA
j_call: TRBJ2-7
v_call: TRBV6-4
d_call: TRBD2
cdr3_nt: TGTGCCAGCAGTGACAAGACTAGCAAGCAGTACTTC
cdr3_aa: CASSDKTSKQYF

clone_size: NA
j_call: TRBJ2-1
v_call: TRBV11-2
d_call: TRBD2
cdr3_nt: TGTGCCAGCAGATGGGGACTAGCGGAATCTAAGTTCTTC
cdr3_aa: CASRWGLAESKFF

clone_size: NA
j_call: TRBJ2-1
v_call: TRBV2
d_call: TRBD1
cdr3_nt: TGTGCCAGCAGCGAGCACACAGGGGGCGCCTACAATGAGCAGTTCTTC
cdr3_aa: CASSEHTGGAYNEQFF

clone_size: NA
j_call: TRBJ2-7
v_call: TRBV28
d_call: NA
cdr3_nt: TGTGCCAGCAGTATACGGGACCGGGATTCCTACTACGAGCAGTACTTC
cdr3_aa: CASSIRDRDSYYEQYF

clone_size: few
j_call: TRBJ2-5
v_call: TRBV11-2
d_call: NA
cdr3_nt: TGTGCCAGCAGCGAAGGACAGCAAGAGACCCAGTACTTC
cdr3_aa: CASSEGQQETQYF

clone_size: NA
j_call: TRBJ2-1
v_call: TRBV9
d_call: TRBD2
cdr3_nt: TGTGCCAGCAGTGGAACCGGGACTAGCGGTTACAATGAGCAGTTCTTC
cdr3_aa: CASSGTGTSGYNEQFF

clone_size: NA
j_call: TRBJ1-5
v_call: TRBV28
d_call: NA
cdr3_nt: TGTGCCAGCAGTTTTGAGCAGCCCCAGCATTTT
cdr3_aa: CASSFEQPQHF

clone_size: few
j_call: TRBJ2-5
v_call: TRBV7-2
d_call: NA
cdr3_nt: TGTGCCAGCAGCTTAGGGAATGCGTACCAAGAGACCCAGTACTTC
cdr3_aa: CASSLGNAYQETQYF

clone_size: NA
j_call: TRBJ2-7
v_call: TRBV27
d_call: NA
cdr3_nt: TGTGCCAGCAGTTTATGGGCAGGGCGCGAGCAGTACTTC
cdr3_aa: CASSLWAGREQYF

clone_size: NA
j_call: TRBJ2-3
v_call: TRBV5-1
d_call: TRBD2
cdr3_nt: TGCGCCAGCAGATCGGGAGGGGGCACAGATACGCAGTATTTT
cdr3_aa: CASRSGGGTDTQYF

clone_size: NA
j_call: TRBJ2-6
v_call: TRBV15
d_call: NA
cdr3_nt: TGTGCCACCGGGGACCTCTCTGGGGCCAACGTCCTGACTTTC
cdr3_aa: CATGDLSGANVLTF

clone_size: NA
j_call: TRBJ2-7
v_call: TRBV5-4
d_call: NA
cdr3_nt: TGTGCCAGCAGCCCAAAGGGGGGGGACCAAGCCTACGAGCAGTACTTC
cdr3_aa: CASSPKGGDQAYEQYF

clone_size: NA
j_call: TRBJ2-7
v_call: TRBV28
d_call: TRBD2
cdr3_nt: TGTGCCAGCAGTTTATTGGGGGACTATTCCTACGAGCAGTACTTC
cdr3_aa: CASSLLGDYSYEQYF

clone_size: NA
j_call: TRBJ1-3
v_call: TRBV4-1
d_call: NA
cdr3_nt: TGCGCCAGCAGCCCAAGTCCTGCGGGGGTGAACACCATATATTTT
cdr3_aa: CASSPSPAGVNTIYF

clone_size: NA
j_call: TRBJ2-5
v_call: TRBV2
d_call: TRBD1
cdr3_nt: TGTGCCAGCAAGTTCGACAGGGAAGAGACCCAGTACTTC
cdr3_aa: CASKFDREETQYF

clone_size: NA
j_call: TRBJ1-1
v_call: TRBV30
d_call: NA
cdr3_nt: TGTGCCTGGACCACCAAGGGTTCCCCCGGGGGAGCTTTCTTT
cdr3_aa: CAWTTKGSPGGAFF

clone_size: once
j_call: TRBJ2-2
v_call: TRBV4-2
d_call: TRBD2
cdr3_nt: TGTGCCAGCGGGCTAGCGGGAGTCTACACCGGGGAGCTGTTTTTT
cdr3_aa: CASGLAGVYTGELFF

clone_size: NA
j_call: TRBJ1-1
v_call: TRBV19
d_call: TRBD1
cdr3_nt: TGTGCCAGTAGTGCCCGGACAGGGGTTTTCACTGAAGCTTTCTTT
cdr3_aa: CASSARTGVFTEAFF

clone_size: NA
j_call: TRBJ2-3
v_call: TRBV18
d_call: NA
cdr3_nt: TGTGCCAGCTCACCGGAGAAATCCCCAGATACGCAGTATTTT
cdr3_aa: CASSPEKSPDTQYF

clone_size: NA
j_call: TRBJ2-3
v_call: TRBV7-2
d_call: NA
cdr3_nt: TGTGCCAGCAGCCCGGTCTCCTTACTCACAGATACGCAGTATTTT
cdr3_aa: CASSPVSLLTDTQYF